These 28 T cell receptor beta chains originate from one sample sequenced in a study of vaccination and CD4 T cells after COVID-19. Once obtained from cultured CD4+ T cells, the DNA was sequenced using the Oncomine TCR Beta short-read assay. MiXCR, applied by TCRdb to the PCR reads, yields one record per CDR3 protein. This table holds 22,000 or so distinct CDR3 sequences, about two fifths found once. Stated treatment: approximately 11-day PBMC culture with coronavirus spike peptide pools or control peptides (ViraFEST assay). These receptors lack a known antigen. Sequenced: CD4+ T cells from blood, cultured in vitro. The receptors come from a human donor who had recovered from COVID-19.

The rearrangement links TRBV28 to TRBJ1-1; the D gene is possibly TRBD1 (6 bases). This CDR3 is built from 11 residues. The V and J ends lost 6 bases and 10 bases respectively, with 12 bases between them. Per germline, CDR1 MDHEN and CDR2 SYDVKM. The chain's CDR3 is CASRLDRTAFF. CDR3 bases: TGTGCCAGCAGGCTAGACAGGACAGCTTTCTTT.

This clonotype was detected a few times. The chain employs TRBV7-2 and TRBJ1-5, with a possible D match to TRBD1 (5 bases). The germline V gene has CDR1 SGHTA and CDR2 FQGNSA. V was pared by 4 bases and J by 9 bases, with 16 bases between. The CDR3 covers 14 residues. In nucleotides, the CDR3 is TGTGCCAGCAGCTACGGGGACGGGGGGATGCCCCAGCATTTT. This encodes CASSYGDGGMPQHF.

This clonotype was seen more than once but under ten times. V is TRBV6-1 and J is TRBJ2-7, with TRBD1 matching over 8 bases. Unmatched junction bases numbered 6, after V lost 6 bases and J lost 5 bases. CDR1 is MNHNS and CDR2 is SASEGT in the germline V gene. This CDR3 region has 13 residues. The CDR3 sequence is CASSPGQAHEQYF. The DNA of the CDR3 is TGTGCCAGCAGCCCGGGACAGGCCCACGAGCAGTACTTC.

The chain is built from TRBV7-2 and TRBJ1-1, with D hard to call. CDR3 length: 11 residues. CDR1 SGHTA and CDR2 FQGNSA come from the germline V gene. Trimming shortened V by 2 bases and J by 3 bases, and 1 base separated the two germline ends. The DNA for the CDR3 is TGTGCCAGCAGCTTATACACTGAAGCTTTCTTT. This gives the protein CASSLYTEAFF.

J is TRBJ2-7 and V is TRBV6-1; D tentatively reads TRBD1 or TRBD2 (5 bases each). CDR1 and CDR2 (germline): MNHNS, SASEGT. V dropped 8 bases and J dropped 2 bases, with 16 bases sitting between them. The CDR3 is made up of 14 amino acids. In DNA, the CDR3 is TGTGCCAGCGGCGCGAGGGACGGGGCCTACGAGCAGTACTTC. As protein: CASGARDGAYEQYF.

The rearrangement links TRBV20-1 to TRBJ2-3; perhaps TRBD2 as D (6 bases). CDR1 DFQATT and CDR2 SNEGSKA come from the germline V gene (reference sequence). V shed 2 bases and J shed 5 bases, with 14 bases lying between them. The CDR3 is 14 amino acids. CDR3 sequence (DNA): TGCAGTGCTAGATCGACTAGATTGTTAGATACGCAGTATTTT. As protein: CSARSTRLLDTQYF.

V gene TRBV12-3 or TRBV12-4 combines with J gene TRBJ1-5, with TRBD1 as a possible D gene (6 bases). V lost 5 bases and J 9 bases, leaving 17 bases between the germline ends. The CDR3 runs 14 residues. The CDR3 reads CASSLVGGGRPQHF. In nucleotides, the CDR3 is TGTGCCAGCAGTCTAGTGGGGGGCGGCCGGCCCCAGCATTTT.

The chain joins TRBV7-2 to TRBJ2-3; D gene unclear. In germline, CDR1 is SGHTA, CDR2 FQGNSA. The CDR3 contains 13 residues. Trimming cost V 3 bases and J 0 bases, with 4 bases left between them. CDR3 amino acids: CASSFPSTDTQYF. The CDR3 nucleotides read TGTGCCAGCAGCTTCCCGAGCACAGATACGCAGTATTTT.

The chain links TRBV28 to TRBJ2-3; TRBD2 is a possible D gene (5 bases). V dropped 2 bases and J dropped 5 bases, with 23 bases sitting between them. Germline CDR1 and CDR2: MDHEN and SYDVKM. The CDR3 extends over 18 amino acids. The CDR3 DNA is TGTGCCAGCAGTTTACCGCCTTGGGCAAGGAGAGGGAAAGATACGCAGTATTTT. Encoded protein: CASSLPPWARRGKDTQYF.

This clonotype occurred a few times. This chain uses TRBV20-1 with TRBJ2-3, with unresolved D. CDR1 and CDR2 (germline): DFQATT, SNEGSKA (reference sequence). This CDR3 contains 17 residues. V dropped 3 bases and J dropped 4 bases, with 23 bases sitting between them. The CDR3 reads CSASPPLGNDRADTQYF. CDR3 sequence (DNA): TGCAGTGCTAGCCCCCCCTTAGGCAATGATAGGGCAGATACGCAGTATTTT.

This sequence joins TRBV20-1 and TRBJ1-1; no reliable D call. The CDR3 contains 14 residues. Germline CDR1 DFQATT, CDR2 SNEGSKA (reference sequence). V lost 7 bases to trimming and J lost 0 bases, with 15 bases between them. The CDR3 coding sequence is TGCAGTGTCAAGCCCGGAGTTATGAACACTGAAGCTTTCTTT. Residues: CSVKPGVMNTEAFF.

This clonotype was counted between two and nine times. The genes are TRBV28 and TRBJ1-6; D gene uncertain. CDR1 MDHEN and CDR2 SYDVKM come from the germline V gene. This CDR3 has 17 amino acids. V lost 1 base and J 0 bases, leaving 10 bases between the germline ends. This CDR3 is CASSLSPEGSYNSPLHF. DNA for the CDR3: TGTGCCAGCAGTTTATCACCCGAGGGCTCCTATAATTCACCCCTCCACTTT.

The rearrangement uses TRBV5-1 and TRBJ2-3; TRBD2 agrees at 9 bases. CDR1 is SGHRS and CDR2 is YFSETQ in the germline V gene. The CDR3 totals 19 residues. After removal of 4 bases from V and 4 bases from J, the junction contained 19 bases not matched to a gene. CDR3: CASSPDRGYGGGAPDTQYF. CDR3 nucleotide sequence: TGCGCCAGCAGCCCGGACCGGGGTTATGGCGGGGGGGCCCCAGATACGCAGTATTTT.

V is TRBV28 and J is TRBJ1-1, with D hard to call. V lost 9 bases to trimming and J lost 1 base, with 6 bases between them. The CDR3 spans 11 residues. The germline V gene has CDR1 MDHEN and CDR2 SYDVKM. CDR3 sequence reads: CASLQNTEAFF. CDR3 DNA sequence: TGTGCCAGTTTACAGAACACTGAAGCTTTCTTT.

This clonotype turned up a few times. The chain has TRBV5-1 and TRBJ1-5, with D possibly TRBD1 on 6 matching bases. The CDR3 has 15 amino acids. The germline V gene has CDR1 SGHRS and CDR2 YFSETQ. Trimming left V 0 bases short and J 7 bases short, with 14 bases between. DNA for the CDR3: TGCGCCAGCAGCTTGGGGGCAGGGGTAGGACAGCCCCAGCATTTT. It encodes CASSLGAGVGQPQHF.

CDR3 amino acids: CASRRPLDSASFNEQFF. The CDR3 DNA reads as TGTGCCAGCAGACGGCCGTTAGACAGTGCCTCCTTTAATGAGCAGTTCTTC. The chain couples TRBV7-9 to TRBJ2-1; perhaps TRBD1 as D (5 bases). This CDR3 is built from 17 residues. Germline V CDR1 and CDR2: SEHNR, FQNEAQ (reference sequence). Trimming cost V 6 bases and J 7 bases, with 25 bases left between them.

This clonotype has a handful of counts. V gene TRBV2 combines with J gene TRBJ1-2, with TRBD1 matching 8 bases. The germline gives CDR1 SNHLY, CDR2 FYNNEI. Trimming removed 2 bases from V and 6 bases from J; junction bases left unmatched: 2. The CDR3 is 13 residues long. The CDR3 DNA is TGTGCCAGCAGTGAACAGGGGGCGGATGGCTACACCTTC. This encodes CASSEQGADGYTF.

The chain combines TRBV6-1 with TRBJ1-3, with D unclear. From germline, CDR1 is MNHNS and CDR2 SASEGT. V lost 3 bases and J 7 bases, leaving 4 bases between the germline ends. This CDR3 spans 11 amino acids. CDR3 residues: CASSESNTIYF. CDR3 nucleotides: TGTGCCAGCAGTGAGTCGAACACCATATATTTT.

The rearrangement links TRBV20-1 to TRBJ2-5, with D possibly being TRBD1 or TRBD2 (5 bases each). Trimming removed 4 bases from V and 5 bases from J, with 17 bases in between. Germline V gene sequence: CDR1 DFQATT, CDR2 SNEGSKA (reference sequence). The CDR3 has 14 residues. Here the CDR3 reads CSAKSEVGLETQYF. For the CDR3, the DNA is TGCAGTGCTAAATCGGAGGTGGGGCTCGAGACCCAGTACTTC.

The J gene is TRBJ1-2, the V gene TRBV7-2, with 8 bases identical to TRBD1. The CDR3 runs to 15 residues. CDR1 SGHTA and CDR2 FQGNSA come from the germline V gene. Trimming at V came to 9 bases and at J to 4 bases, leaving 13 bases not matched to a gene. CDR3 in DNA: TGTGCCAGGCTATCCGGGACAGGAAGAGTCTATGGCTACACCTTC. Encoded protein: CARLSGTGRVYGYTF.

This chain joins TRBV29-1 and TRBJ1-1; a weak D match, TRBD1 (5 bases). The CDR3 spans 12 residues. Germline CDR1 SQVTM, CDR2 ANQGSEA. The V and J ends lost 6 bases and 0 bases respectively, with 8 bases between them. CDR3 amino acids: CSVGGVNTEAFF. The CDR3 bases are TGCAGCGTGGGGGGGGTGAACACTGAAGCTTTCTTT.

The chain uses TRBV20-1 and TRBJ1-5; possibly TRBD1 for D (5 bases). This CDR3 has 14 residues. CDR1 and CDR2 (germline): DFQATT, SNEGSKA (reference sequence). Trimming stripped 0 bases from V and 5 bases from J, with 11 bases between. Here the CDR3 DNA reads TGCAGTGCTAGAGATCCCAGGGACCATCAGCCCCAGCATTTT. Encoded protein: CSARDPRDHQPQHF.

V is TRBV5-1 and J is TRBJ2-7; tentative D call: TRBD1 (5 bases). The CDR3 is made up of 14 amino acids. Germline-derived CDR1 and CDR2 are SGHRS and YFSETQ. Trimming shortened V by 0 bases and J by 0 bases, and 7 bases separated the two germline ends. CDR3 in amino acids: CASSLGGYSYEQYF. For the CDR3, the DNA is TGCGCCAGCAGCTTGGGGGGCTACTCCTACGAGCAGTACTTC.

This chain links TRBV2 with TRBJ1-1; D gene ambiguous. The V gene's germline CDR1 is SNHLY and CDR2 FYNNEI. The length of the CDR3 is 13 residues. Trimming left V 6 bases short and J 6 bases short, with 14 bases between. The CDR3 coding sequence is TGTGCCAGCAGACCCACAGAGGGAGCTGAAGCTTTCTTT. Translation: CASRPTEGAEAFF.

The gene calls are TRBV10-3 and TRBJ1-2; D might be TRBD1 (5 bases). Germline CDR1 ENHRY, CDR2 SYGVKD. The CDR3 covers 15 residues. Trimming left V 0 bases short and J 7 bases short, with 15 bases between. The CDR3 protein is CAISESRVGPGGYTF. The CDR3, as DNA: TGTGCCATCAGTGAGTCCAGGGTAGGGCCCGGTGGCTACACCTTC.

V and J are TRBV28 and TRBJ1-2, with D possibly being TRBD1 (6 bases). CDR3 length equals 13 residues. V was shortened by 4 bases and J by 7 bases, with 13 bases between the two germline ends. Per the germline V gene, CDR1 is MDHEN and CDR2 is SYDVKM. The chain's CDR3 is CASSSLTGSGYTF. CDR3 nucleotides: TGTGCCAGCAGTTCCCTGACAGGTTCTGGCTACACCTTC.

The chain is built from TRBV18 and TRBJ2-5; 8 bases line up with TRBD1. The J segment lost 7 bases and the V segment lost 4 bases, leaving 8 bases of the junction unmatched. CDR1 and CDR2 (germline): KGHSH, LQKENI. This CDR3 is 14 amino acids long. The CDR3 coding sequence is TGTGCCAGCTCACTCGGACAGGGTTTGGGGACCCAGTACTTC. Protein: CASSLGQGLGTQYF.

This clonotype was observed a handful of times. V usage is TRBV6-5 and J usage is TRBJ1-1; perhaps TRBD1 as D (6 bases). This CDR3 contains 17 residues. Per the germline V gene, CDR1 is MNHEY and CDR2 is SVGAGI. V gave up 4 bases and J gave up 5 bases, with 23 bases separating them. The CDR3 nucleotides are TGTGCCAGCAGTTCTTCCGGGACACCCTCAATGAGGACTGAAGCTTTCTTT. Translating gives CASSSSGTPSMRTEAFF.